This note documents a single T cell receptor beta chain sequence. This entry is derived from a study of blood T cell repertoires in COVID-19. At the level of the study: COVID-19 samples, acute and convalescent, were from the United States, Italy and Spain.

CDR1 and CDR2 from the germline V gene are SEHNR and FQNEAQ (reference sequence). The V gene end was trimmed by 2 bases and the J gene end by 2 bases; junction bases not matched to a gene: 4. The CDR3 extends over 15 amino acids. Clones were sequenced by immunoSEQ multiplex PCR, and TCRdb holds only the in-frame ones, with some missing. The sample has 320,000 or so clones; roughly 89% are singletons. The sequencing sample was made of PBMCs or T cells enriched from blood (not recorded which). This sequence joins TRBV7-9 and TRBJ2-7, with 9 bases fitting TRBD1. The TCR comes from a man between 60 and 75 years old who had recovered from COVID-19. The CDR3 reads CASSLWTGATYEQYF. Here the CDR3 DNA reads TGTGCCAGCAGCTTATGGACAGGGGCTACCTACGAGCAGTACTTC.